This TCR beta chain appears in the sequencing data of a study of OX40 agonist ivuxolimab in advanced cancers. Germline-derived CDR1 and CDR2 are SGHNT and YENEEA. The V end lost 2 bases, the J end lost 1 base, and 8 bases lay between the germline ends. The CDR3 spans 14 residues. Using immunoSEQ multiplex PCR, the repertoire was profiled, and TCRdb retains in-frame clones only, with some absent. The sample lists 69,000 or so clones, around 80% occurring once. The sequencing used CD4+ or CD8+ T cells sorted from blood, collected in a trial of the OX40 agonist ivuxolimab. This sequence joins TRBV11-3 and TRBJ2-5; D ambiguous. The TCR was taken from an adult with an advanced solid tumor such as melanoma, head and neck, liver or kidney cancer. CDR3 nucleotide sequence: TGTGCCAGCAGCTTACTCGACACCCAAGAGACCCAGTACTTC. Translating gives CASSLLDTQETQYF.